The clone carrying this T cell receptor (beta chain) has just one count. The same CDR3 can be traced to other DNA sequences in this sample. The CDR3 totals 14 residues. Germline CDR1 reads KGHSH; CDR2 reads LQKENI. The V and J ends lost 3 bases and 0 bases respectively, with 5 bases between them. The data were taken from a study of shared clonotypes between healthy human individuals. Each subset's genomic DNA was split evenly across several immunoSEQ plates. Each sorted subset replicate got 200 ng genomic DNA, roughly 30,000 genomes. TCRdb's copy holds only in-frame clones and misses some; the assay was immunoSEQ multiplex PCR. The sample records roughly 2 million clones, nearly 97% being singletons. The split of CD4+ cells yielded CD45RA+ naive and CD45RA-negative memory subsets.

The clonotype comes from a man aged 18-30 years in good health. The chain has TRBV18 and TRBJ1-4; no firm D call. The sample taken for sequencing was naive CD4+ T cells sorted from blood. Subset in this sample: CD45RA+ positively selected. The CDR3, as DNA: TGTGCCAGCTCACCCGGTGCAACTAATGAAAAACTGTTTTTT. Its translation is CASSPGATNEKLFF.